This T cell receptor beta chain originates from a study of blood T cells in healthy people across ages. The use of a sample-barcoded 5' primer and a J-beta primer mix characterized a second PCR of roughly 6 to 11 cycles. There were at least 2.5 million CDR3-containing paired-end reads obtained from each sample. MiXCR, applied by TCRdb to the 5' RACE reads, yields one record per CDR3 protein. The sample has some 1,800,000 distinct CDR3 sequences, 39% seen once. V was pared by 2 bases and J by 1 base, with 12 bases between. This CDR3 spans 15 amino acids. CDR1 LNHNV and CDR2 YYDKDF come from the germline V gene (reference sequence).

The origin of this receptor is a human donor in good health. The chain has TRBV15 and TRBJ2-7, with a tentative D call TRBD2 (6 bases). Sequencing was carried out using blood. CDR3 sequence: CATSRTGLQSYEQYF. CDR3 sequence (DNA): TGTGCCACCAGCAGAACGGGACTCCAATCCTACGAGCAGTACTTC. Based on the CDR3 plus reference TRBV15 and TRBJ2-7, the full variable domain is DAMVIQNPRYQVTQFGKPVTLSCSQTLNHNVMYWYQQKSSQAPKLLFHYYDKDFNNEADTPDNFQSRRPNTSFCFLDIRSPGLGDTAMYLCATSRTGLQSYEQYFGPGTRLTVT.